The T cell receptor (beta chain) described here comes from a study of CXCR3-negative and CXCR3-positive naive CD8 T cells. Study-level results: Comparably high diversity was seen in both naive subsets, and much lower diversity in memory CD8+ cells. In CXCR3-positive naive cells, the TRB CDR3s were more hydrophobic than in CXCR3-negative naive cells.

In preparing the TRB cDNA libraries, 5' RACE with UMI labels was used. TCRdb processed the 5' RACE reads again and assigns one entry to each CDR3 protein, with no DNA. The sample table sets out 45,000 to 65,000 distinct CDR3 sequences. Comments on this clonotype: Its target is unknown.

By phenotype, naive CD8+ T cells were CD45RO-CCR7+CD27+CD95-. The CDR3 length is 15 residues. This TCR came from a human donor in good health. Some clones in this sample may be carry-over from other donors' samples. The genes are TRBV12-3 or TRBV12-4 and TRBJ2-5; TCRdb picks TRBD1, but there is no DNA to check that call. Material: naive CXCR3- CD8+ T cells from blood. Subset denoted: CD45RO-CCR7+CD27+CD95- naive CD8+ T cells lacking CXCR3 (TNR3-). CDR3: CASSLAGGKGETQYF.